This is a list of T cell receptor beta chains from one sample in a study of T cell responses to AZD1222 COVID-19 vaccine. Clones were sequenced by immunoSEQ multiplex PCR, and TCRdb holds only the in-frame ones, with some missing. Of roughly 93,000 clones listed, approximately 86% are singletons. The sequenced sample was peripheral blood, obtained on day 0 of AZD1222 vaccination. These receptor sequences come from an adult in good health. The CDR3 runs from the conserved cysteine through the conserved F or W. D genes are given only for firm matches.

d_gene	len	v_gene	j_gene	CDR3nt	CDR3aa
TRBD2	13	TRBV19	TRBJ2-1	TGTGCCAGTAGTCCTCGGACTAGTAATGAGCAGTTCTTC	CASSPRTSNEQFF
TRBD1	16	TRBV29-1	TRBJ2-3	TGCAGCAGCCGGGACAGGGGCCTCTCTAGCACAGATACGCAGTATTTT	CSSRDRGLSSTDTQYF
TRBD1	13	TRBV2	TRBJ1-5	TGTGCCCAGTCCCGACAGGGCGGACAGCCCCAGCATTTT	CAQSRQGGQPQHF
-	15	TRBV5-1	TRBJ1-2	TGCGCCAGCAGCTTGAATGTTCCCTCGGCGGTTGGCTACACCTTC	CASSLNVPSAVGYTF
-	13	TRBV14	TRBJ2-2	TGTGCCAGCAGTCGTATAAACACCGGGGAGCTGTTTTTT	CASSRINTGELFF
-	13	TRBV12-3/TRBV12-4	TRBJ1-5	TGTGCCAGCAGCCCTAACGGCAATCAGCCCCAGCATTTT	CASSPNGNQPQHF
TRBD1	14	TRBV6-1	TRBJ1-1	TGTGCCAGCAGTCCGGGACAGGTGAACACTGAAGCTTTCTTT	CASSPGQVNTEAFF
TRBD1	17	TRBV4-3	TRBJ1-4	TGCGCCAGCAGCCAAGCGGGACAGTCAGCAACTAATGAAAAACTGTTTTTT	CASSQAGQSATNEKLFF
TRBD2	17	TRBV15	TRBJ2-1	TGTGCCACCAGCAGATCGGGACTAGCGGGAAATCACAATGAGCAGTTCTTC	CATSRSGLAGNHNEQFF
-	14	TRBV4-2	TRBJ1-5	TGTGCCAGCAGCCAAGACAGGGGAAATCAGCCCCAGCATTTT	CASSQDRGNQPQHF
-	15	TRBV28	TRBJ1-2	TGTGCCAGCAATGAACCCGGGCCGGCTAACTATGGCTACACCTTC	CASNEPGPANYGYTF
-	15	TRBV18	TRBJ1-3	TGTGCCAGCTCCACACAGGGTAGCGCTGGAAACACCATATATTTT	CASSTQGSAGNTIYF
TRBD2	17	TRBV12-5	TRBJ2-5	TGTGCTAGTGGTTTCTTTGTCGGGGGGGCCCCTTACGCCCCCCAGTACTTC	CASGFFVGGAPYAPQYF
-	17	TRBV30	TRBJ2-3	TGTGCCTGGAGTGGCCAGAGAGTCGGCGGTTCCACAGATACGCAGTATTTT	CAWSGQRVGGSTDTQYF